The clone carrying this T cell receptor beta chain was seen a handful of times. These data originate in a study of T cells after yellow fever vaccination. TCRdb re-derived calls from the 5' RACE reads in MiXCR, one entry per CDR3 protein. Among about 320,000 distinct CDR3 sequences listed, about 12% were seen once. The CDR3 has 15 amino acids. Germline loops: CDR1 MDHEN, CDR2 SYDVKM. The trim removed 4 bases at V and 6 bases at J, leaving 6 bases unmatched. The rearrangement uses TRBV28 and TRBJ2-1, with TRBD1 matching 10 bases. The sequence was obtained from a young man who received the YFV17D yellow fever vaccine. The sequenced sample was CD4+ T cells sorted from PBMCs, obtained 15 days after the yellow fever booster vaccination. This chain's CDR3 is CASSSWTGGFNEQFF. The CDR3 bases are TGTGCCAGCAGTTCCTGGACAGGGGGTTTCAATGAGCAGTTCTTC. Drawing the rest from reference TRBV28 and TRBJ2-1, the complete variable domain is DVKVTQSSRYLVKRTGEKVFLECVQDMDHENMFWYRQDPGLGLRLIYFSYDVKMKEKGDIPEGYSVSREKKERFSLILESASTNQTSMYLCASSSWTGGFNEQFFGPGTRLTVL.